What follows is one TCR beta chain and its context. Its antigen is not identified. This record comes from a study of OX40 agonist ivuxolimab in advanced cancers. For the study at large: Patients were dosed with the agonistic anti-OX40 (CD134) antibody ivuxolimab. Cancers in dose escalation were hepatocellular, melanoma, renal cell and head and neck.

Broader study findings: Dose levels from 0.1 to 3.0 mg/kg saw CD4+ and CD8+ blood T cells expand clonally by week 6.

The assay was immunoSEQ multiplex PCR, and TCRdb's table has in-frame clones only and misses some. This sample has some 37,000 clones; roughly 82% occur once, and the top ten carry 1.8%. The source of this sequence is an adult with an advanced solid tumor such as melanoma, head and neck, liver or kidney cancer. The sample here was CD4+ or CD8+ T cells sorted from blood, taken in a trial of the OX40 agonist ivuxolimab.

CDR3 DNA: TGTGCCAGCAGCGTAGCTCCCGCGGGACAAGAGACCCAGTACTTC. Translation: CASSVAPAGQETQYF. The chain joins TRBV9 to TRBJ2-5; tentative D call: TRBD2 (6 bases). The CDR3 consists of 15 residues. Germline lookup yields CDR1 SGDLS and CDR2 YYNGEE. Trimming removed 0 bases from V and 2 bases from J, with 11 bases in between.